The 23 T cell receptor beta chains presented below share a single source sample, sequenced in a study of cytomegalovirus exposure and HLA in healthy donors. The PCR was carried out with 60 Vbeta primers and 13 Jbeta primers. Assay: immunoSEQ multiplex PCR; the TCRdb copy retains only in-frame clones and omits some. The sample records approximately 150,000 clones, 60% to 80% being singletons. Material for sequencing was PBMCs. The origin of the receptors is a man aged 40-49 years in good health and CMV-seropositive.

The V gene is TRBV27, the J gene TRBJ1-2; 10 bases are a match to TRBD1. The CDR3 runs to 15 residues. CDR1 is MNHEY, CDR2 SMNVEV, per germline (reference sequence). The trim removed 6 bases at V and 4 bases at J, leaving 8 bases unmatched. In DNA form, the CDR3 reads TGTGCCAGCAGCACCCTGGGACAGGGGTCCTATGGCTACACCTTC. Translation gives CASSTLGQGSYGYTF.

This chain joins TRBV5-6 and TRBJ2-3, with TRBD1 matching 12 bases. This CDR3 has 15 residues. CDR1 and CDR2 (germline): SGHDT, YYEEEE. J was trimmed by 6 bases and V by 3 bases; bases with no gene match: 5. The CDR3 reads CASSYGTGGKDTQYF. The CDR3 nucleotides are TGTGCCAGCAGCTACGGGACAGGGGGCAAGGATACGCAGTATTTT. Supplemented by reference TRBV5-6 and TRBJ2-3, the full variable domain reads DAGVTQSPTHLIKTRGQQVTLRCSPKSGHDTVSWYQQALGQGPQFIFQYYEEEERQRGNFPDRFSGHQFPNYSSELNVNALLLGDSALYLCASSYGTGGKDTQYFGPGTRLTVL.

This clone was seen only once. A read error may produce the germline difference seen at one junction end. In nucleotides, the CDR3 is TGTGCCAGCAGTTATCCCGGGACAGGGGACTCTGGGGCCAACGGCCTGACTTTC. Its protein product is CASSYPGTGDSGANGLTF. The V gene is TRBV6-7, the J gene TRBJ2-6, with 10 bases matching TRBD1. TRBV6-7 is an ORF, with its function uncertain. The CDR3 loop spans 18 amino acids.

The V gene is TRBV5-4, the J gene TRBJ2-5; D unclear. This CDR3 spans 13 amino acids. Germline CDR1 reads SGHNT; CDR2 reads YYREEE (reference sequence). Trimming removed 4 bases from V and 4 bases from J, with 11 bases in between. The CDR3 loop is CASSTRFSETQYF. CDR3 nucleotides: TGTGCCAGCAGCACCAGGTTTTCAGAGACCCAGTACTTC.

The chain is built from TRBV5-1 and TRBJ2-3, with D perhaps TRBD1 (6 bases). The CDR3 has 16 amino acids. The germline CDR1 and CDR2 sequences are SGHRS and YFSETQ. The V end lost 0 bases, the J end lost 0 bases, and 11 bases lay between the germline ends. The CDR3 reads CASSLGTATSTDTQYF. CDR3 bases: TGCGCCAGCAGCTTGGGGACAGCTACTAGCACAGATACGCAGTATTTT.

V is TRBV7-8 and J is TRBJ1-5; D is uncertain. V dropped 2 bases and J dropped 5 bases, with 13 bases sitting between them. This CDR3 is 15 amino acids long. Germline V gene data show CDR1 as SGHVS and CDR2 as FQNEAQ. Here the CDR3 reads CASSLTLLTYQPQHF. CDR3 nucleotides: TGTGCCAGCAGCTTAACCCTCCTGACTTATCAGCCCCAGCATTTT.

This clone showed up just a few times. This chain connects TRBV5-1 to TRBJ2-5, with 11 bases aligning to TRBD1. After removal of 3 bases from V and 7 bases from J, the junction contained 8 bases not matched to a gene. Germline V gene lookup returns CDR1 SGHRS and CDR2 YFSETQ. This CDR3 is built from 15 residues. DNA of the CDR3: TGCGCCAGCAGCTCTCCCGGGACAGGGGGTAGGACCCAGTACTTC. Protein product: CASSSPGTGGRTQYF.

This chain connects TRBV6-5 to TRBJ2-7; 7 bases align to TRBD2. In germline, CDR1 is MNHEY, CDR2 SVGAGI. The CDR3 extends over 15 amino acids. Trimming took 4 bases from V and 3 from J; bases not matched to a gene: 9. The CDR3 DNA follows: TGTGCCAGCAGTTCCCCGCGGGAGACCCACTACGAGCAGTACTTC. It is translated as CASSSPRETHYEQYF.

The rearrangement uses TRBV5-1 and TRBJ1-3, with TRBD1 matching over 9 bases. The CDR3 consists of 19 residues. Looked up from germline, CDR1 is SGHRS and CDR2 is YFSETQ. After removal of 1 base from V and 0 bases from J, the junction contained 11 bases not matched to a gene. The CDR3 protein is CASSLLGQGADISGNTIYF. In DNA form, the CDR3 reads TGCGCCAGCAGCTTGTTGGGACAGGGAGCGGATATCTCTGGAAACACCATATATTTT.

The chain employs TRBV6-1 and TRBJ1-5; perhaps TRBD1 as D (6 bases). The germline gives CDR1 MNHNS, CDR2 SASEGT. CDR3 length: 13 residues. Trimming pared 6 bases from V and 4 bases from J, leaving 10 bases between. CDR3 loop: CASSPTGNQPQHF. The CDR3 DNA reads as TGTGCCAGCAGCCCAACAGGGAATCAGCCCCAGCATTTT.

The chain couples TRBV6-5 to TRBJ1-3; D might be TRBD1 (6 bases). V dropped 4 bases and J dropped 0 bases, with 10 bases sitting between them. The germline V gene encodes CDR1 MNHEY and CDR2 SVGAGI. CDR3 length equals 15 residues. The CDR3 nucleotides are TGTGCCAGCAGTTCCTCGACAGGCTCTGGAAACACCATATATTTT. It translates to CASSSSTGSGNTIYF.

The chain recombines TRBV9 with TRBJ1-2; 8 nucleotides match TRBD1. Trimming removed 4 bases from V and 0 bases from J; junction bases left unmatched: 8. The CDR3 is 16 residues long. Germline V CDR1 and CDR2: SGDLS, YYNGEE. The CDR3 nucleotides read TGTGCCAGCAGCTACCACAGGGGGATACCTAACTATGGCTACACCTTC. This encodes CASSYHRGIPNYGYTF.

A single count supports this clone. The chain employs TRBV13 and TRBJ2-7, with TRBD1 identical over 7 bases. V lost 5 bases and J lost 5; bases outside the gene matches: 15. The CDR3 length is 16 residues. Germline V gene lookup returns CDR1 PRHDT and CDR2 FYEKMQ (reference sequence). CDR3 in amino acids: CASSPGDRAIGDEQYF. CDR3 coding DNA: TGTGCCAGCAGCCCCGGCGACAGGGCGATTGGGGACGAGCAGTACTTC.

A note on this clone: An end of the junction does not agree with germline; a read error may underlie this. CDR3 loop: CASSPGWGRGGNPIYF. The CDR3 coding sequence is TGTGCCAGCAGCCCAGGATGGGGTCGGGGTGGAAACCCCATATATTTT. The chain carries TRBV9 and TRBJ1-3; D not resolved. The CDR3 is made up of 16 amino acids. CDR1 and CDR2 (germline): SGDLS, YYNGEE.

The chain couples TRBV5-1 to TRBJ2-1; maybe TRBD1 (6 bases). With 6 bases removed from V and 3 bases from J, the gap between germline ends came to 13 bases. The CDR3 has 14 amino acids. Germline CDR1 is SGHRS and CDR2 is YFSETQ. CDR3 sequence reads: CASNLGDNYNEQFF. The CDR3 nucleotides are TGCGCCAGCAATTTGGGGGACAACTACAATGAGCAGTTCTTC.

The chain joins TRBV5-5 to TRBJ2-7; D is unclear. The germline V gene has CDR1 SGHKS and CDR2 YYEKEE (reference sequence). The CDR3 spans 16 residues. Trimming pared 4 bases from V and 0 bases from J, leaving 17 bases between. CDR3 nucleotide sequence: TGTGCCAGCAGCATTACAACCGGGTCCTACTCCTACGAGCAGTACTTC. It encodes CASSITTGSYSYEQYF.

This rearrangement joins TRBV5-4 to TRBJ1-1; no reliable D call. Germline V gene lookup returns CDR1 SGHNT and CDR2 YYREEE (reference sequence). The CDR3 runs 16 residues. V was cut by 3 bases and J by 2 bases, with 17 bases left in between. CDR3 protein: CASSSDMGVVNTEAFF. Here the CDR3 DNA reads TGTGCCAGCAGCTCCGACATGGGAGTTGTAAACACTGAAGCTTTCTTT.

This chain uses TRBV7-2 with TRBJ2-7, with 8 bases matching TRBD2. CDR3 length: 17 residues. The V segment lost 5 bases and the J segment 2 bases; nucleotides outside the gene matches: 14. CDR1 is SGHTA and CDR2 is FQGNSA in the germline V gene. The CDR3 sequence is CASSQDRRLAGTYEQYF. CDR3 bases: TGTGCCAGCAGCCAAGATCGGAGGCTAGCGGGTACCTACGAGCAGTACTTC. The whole variable domain, remainder taken from reference TRBV7-2 and TRBJ2-7, is GAGVSQSPSNKVTEKGKDVELRCDPISGHTALYWYRQSLGQGLEFLIYFQGNSAPDKSGLPSDRFSAERTGGSVSTLTIQRTQQEDSAVYLCASSQDRRLAGTYEQYFGPGTRLTVT.

Turning to this clone: The same CDR3 also results from other DNA sequences found in this sample. The J gene is TRBJ2-3, the V gene TRBV5-4, with no clear D. Germline CDR1 SGHNT, CDR2 YYREEE (reference sequence). The CDR3 covers 14 residues. V was cut by 0 bases and J by 0 bases, with 5 bases left in between. This CDR3 is CASSLGQSTDTQYF. Here the CDR3 DNA reads TGTGCCAGCAGCTTGGGACAAAGCACAGATACGCAGTATTTT.

A word on this clone: The junction departs from germline at one end; a sequencing error may be responsible. For the CDR3, the DNA is TGTGCCAGCTCACCACAAGCGGGTGGGGCCAACGGCCTGACTTTC. As protein: CASSPQAGGANGLTF. The chain recombines TRBV18 with TRBJ2-6, with TRBD2 as a possible D gene (6 bases). This CDR3 is 15 amino acids long. Germline lookup yields CDR1 KGHSH and CDR2 LQKENI.

The rearrangement uses TRBV2 and TRBJ2-7, with TRBD1 matching 8 bases. Germline V CDR1 and CDR2: SNHLY, FYNNEI. CDR3 length: 15 amino acids. Germline trimming cut 10 bases from V and 6 bases from J; bases unmatched to any gene: 17. The CDR3 region has the DNA TGTGCCATCTCAATCTTGGACAGGGAGTTCTCCGAGCAGTACTTC. Its translation is CAISILDREFSEQYF. The full variable domain, completed using reference TRBV2 and TRBJ2-7, is EPEVTQTPSHQVTQMGQEVILRCVPISNHLYFYWYRQILGQKVEFLVSFYNNEISEKSEIFDDQFSVERPDGSNFTLKIRSTKLEDSAMYFCAISILDREFSEQYFGPGTRLTVT.

The chain has TRBV6-1 and TRBJ1-4, with 9 bases aligning to TRBD1. There are 14 residues in the CDR3. Trimming removed 5 bases from V and 5 bases from J; junction bases left unmatched: 3. CDR1 and CDR2 from the germline V gene are MNHNS and SASEGT. The DNA for the CDR3 is TGTGCCAGCAGTTGGACAGGGGAGAATGAAAAACTGTTTTTT. The encoded protein is CASSWTGENEKLFF.

The rearrangement joins TRBV7-8 to TRBJ2-5; weak D call: TRBD2 (5 bases). The CDR3 sequence is 16 residues long. Germline assignment: CDR1 SGHVS and CDR2 FQNEAQ. The germline V and J ends were trimmed by 1 base and 4 bases, with 16 bases remaining between them. CDR3 region: CASSLGAASWGETQYF. Here the CDR3 DNA reads TGTGCCAGCAGCTTAGGTGCAGCTAGCTGGGGAGAGACCCAGTACTTC.